This record concerns one T cell receptor beta chain sequence. The antigen remains unidentified. TCRdb used MiXCR to reprocess the 5' RACE reads, holding one entry per CDR3 protein. The sample has some 400,000 distinct CDR3 sequences; around 20% are singletons. This CDR3 comprises 15 residues. Germline values: CDR1 MDHEN, CDR2 SYDVKM. V dropped 6 bases and J dropped 1; count of bases not matched to a gene: 4. The source of the sample is a study of CD8 T cells in ankylosing spondylitis. The study, taken as a whole, reports: Among TCR beta sequences, a motif of eight or nine highly homologous variants appeared characteristic of ankylosing spondylitis blood. Relatively rare in peripheral blood, disease-linked clones were also CD8+.

This clonotype originated in a male donor with ankylosing spondylitis. Sequencing used blood, either unsorted or a sorted T cell fraction (not recorded which). The chain combines TRBV28 with TRBJ1-4, with 8 bases lining up with TRBD1. The CDR3 DNA follows: TGTGCCAGCAGACGACAGGGGATAACTAATGAAAAACTGTTTTTT. This translates into CASRRQGITNEKLFF.